The 26 T cell receptor beta chains in this list originate from one sample, sequenced in a study of OX40 agonist ivuxolimab in advanced cancers. Produced via immunoSEQ multiplex PCR; TCRdb's table is partial and in-frame only. This table has about 26,000 clones, 76% appearing once. The material sequenced was CD4+ or CD8+ T cells sorted from blood, taken in a trial of the OX40 agonist ivuxolimab. Every receptor here comes from an adult with an advanced solid tumor such as melanoma, head and neck, liver or kidney cancer.

Note on this clone: The same CDR3 also results from other DNA sequences found in this sample. The chain joins TRBV6-5 to TRBJ1-1; possibly TRBD1 for D (6 bases). CDR1 is MNHEY, CDR2 SVGAGI, per germline. The CDR3 is 15 amino acids. Deletions cut 4 bases from V and 8 bases from J, with 20 bases between. The chain's CDR3 is CASSSRQGFGAEAFF. The CDR3 nucleotides read TGTGCCAGCAGTTCTAGGCAGGGGTTTGGGGCCGAAGCTTTCTTT.

Judged by abundance, this clone is medium-sized. The V call is TRBV25-1, the J call TRBJ2-7; D is ambiguous. This CDR3 is built from 13 residues. Germline loops: CDR1 MGHDK, CDR2 SYGVNS. V lost 3 bases and J 0 bases, leaving 6 bases between the germline ends. The CDR3 region is CASSEYTSYEQYF. CDR3 in DNA: TGTGCCAGCAGTGAGTACACCTCCTACGAGCAGTACTTC.

The CDR3 nucleotides read TGTGCCAGCAGCCACAGGGCAGGGGAGGACGAGCAGTACTTC. Amino acid sequence: CASSHRAGEDEQYF. V usage is TRBV4-2 and J usage is TRBJ2-5; D could derive from TRBD1 or TRBD2 (6 bases each). The J call is doubtful: the DNA matches TRBJ2-7 better. The germline V gene encodes CDR1 LGHNA and CDR2 YNFKEQ. This CDR3 is built from 14 residues.

The chain uses TRBV5-1 and TRBJ1-4, with 8 positions matching TRBD1. V trimming: 6 bases; J trimming: 0 bases; junction bases outside the gene matches: 13. This CDR3 region has 18 residues. Germline assignment: CDR1 SGHRS and CDR2 YFSETQ. The CDR3 reads CASKSGTGGIATNEKLFF. For the CDR3, the DNA is TGCGCCAGCAAATCGGGCACAGGGGGAATTGCAACTAATGAAAAACTGTTTTTT.

V usage is TRBV19 and J usage is TRBJ2-1; 7 bases map to TRBD1. The germline V gene encodes CDR1 LNHDA and CDR2 SQIVND (reference sequence). J gave up 2 bases and V 3 bases, and 4 bases lay outside the gene matches. This CDR3 spans 15 amino acids. CDR3 protein: CASSIGQGAYNEQFF. The CDR3 coding sequence is TGTGCCAGTAGTATCGGCCAGGGGGCCTACAATGAGCAGTTCTTC. The entire variable domain, with the rest obtained from reference TRBV19 and TRBJ2-1, is as follows: DGGITQSPKYLFRKEGQNVTLSCEQNLNHDAMYWYRQDPGQGLRLIYYSQIVNDFQKGDIAEGYSVSREKKESFPLTVTSAQKNPTAFYLCASSIGQGAYNEQFFGPGTRLTVL.

The chain is built from TRBV27 and TRBJ2-1; D gene unclear. Trimming shortened V by 10 bases and J by 1 base, and 17 bases separated the two germline ends. Germline assignment: CDR1 MNHEY and CDR2 SMNVEV (reference sequence). The CDR3 is made up of 15 amino acids. The CDR3 DNA sequence: TGTGCCATCATCCGCCTCACCGATTCCTACAATGAGCAGTTCTTC. Its translation is CAIIRLTDSYNEQFF.

Relative to its sample, this clone is large. The chain couples TRBV18 to TRBJ1-5; no firm D call. CDR3 size: 13 residues. V gave up 1 base and J gave up 0 bases, with 1 base separating them. CDR1 is KGHSH and CDR2 is LQKENI in the germline V gene. CDR3 sequence (DNA): TGTGCCAGCTCACCACATAGCAATCAGCCCCAGCATTTT. It translates to CASSPHSNQPQHF.

The chain employs TRBV7-2 and TRBJ2-7; a weak D match, TRBD2 (5 bases). Germline V gives CDR1 SGHTA, CDR2 FQGNSA. Trimming took 1 base from V and 2 from J, leaving 9 bases between them. The CDR3 spans 14 residues. The CDR3 sequence is CASSLDPGTYEQYF. As DNA, the CDR3 is TGTGCCAGCAGCTTAGACCCGGGGACCTACGAGCAGTACTTC.

This clone showed up just once. The chain is built from TRBV18 and TRBJ1-1; D is perhaps TRBD1 (5 bases). The V gene's germline CDR1 is KGHSH and CDR2 LQKENI. This CDR3 has 17 residues. Trimming removed 6 bases from V and 1 base from J, with 21 bases in between. CDR3 protein: CASSGRAVLRANTEAFF. CDR3 DNA: TGTGCCAGCTCCGGCAGGGCAGTACTACGTGCGAACACTGAAGCTTTCTTT.

The gene calls are TRBV7-9 and TRBJ2-1; no clear D. V was pared by 4 bases and J by 11 bases, with 15 bases between. From germline, CDR1 is SEHNR and CDR2 FQNEAQ (reference sequence). The CDR3 is made up of 13 amino acids. This chain's CDR3 is CASSSAGKEKQFF. For the CDR3, the DNA is TGTGCCAGCAGCTCGGCAGGAAAGGAAAAGCAGTTCTTC.

Regarding this clone: One end of the junction is discordant with germline, which a read error may explain. This rearrangement joins TRBV14 to TRBJ1-2; D remains ambiguous. The CDR3 is 9 residues long. Germline V gene sequence: CDR1 SGHDN, CDR2 FVKESK. The CDR3 is CANSYGYTF. The CDR3 DNA follows: TGTGCCAACAGCTATGGCTACACCTTC.

This clone was observed a single time. The chain uses TRBV4-1 and TRBJ1-4, with D possibly matching TRBD1 (6 bases). CDR3 size: 15 residues. V was cut by 0 bases and J by 7 bases, with 12 bases left in between. Germline V gene lookup returns CDR1 MGHRA and CDR2 YSYEKL. CDR3 sequence reads: CASSQEGGGGEKLFF. Here the CDR3 DNA reads TGCGCCAGCAGCCAAGAGGGGGGAGGGGGTGAAAAACTGTTTTTT.

J is TRBJ2-5 and V is TRBV4-1, with D perhaps TRBD1 or TRBD2 (5 bases each). V was clipped by 4 bases and J by 4 bases, with 16 bases between them. The CDR3 spans 15 residues. Germline V gene sequence: CDR1 MGHRA, CDR2 YSYEKL. The CDR3 nucleotides read TGCGCCAGCAGCCGCGTAGTGGGGGAGCGAGAGACCCAGTACTTC. This translates into CASSRVVGERETQYF.

This chain uses TRBV6-5 with TRBJ1-2; D unclear. There are 13 residues in the CDR3. The V and J ends lost 2 bases and 8 bases respectively, with 12 bases between them. Germline loops: CDR1 MNHEY, CDR2 SVGAGI. Here the CDR3 reads CASSYGLLGGYTF. CDR3 DNA: TGTGCCAGCAGTTACGGTCTCTTGGGAGGCTACACCTTC.

This chain uses TRBV10-3 with TRBJ2-3; TRBD1 matches 8 bases. The CDR3 loop spans 14 amino acids. V lost 6 bases and J lost 2; bases outside the gene matches: 4. The germline V gene encodes CDR1 ENHRY and CDR2 SYGVKD. The CDR3 DNA follows: TGTGCCATCAGGACAGGGGCCGACACAGATACGCAGTATTTT. It is translated as CAIRTGADTDTQYF.

The chain recombines TRBV7-6 with TRBJ1-6; D unclear. CDR1 and CDR2 (germline): SGHVS, FNYEAQ. Trimming left V 6 bases short and J 7 bases short, with 7 bases between. The CDR3 extends over 12 amino acids. The CDR3 DNA follows: TGTGCCAGCAGGGAAATGAATTCACCCCTCCACTTT. Residues: CASREMNSPLHF.

The chain combines TRBV11-2 with TRBJ2-7, with 8 bases identical to TRBD1. This CDR3 contains 13 residues. V lost 2 bases and J lost 7; bases outside the gene matches: 4. Germline V gene lookup returns CDR1 SGHAT and CDR2 FQNNGV. CDR3 coding DNA: TGTGCCAGCAGCTTAACAGGGGGAGTTGAGCAGTACTTC. Its translation is CASSLTGGVEQYF.

The rearrangement links TRBV5-5 to TRBJ2-5, with D possibly matching TRBD2 (5 bases). CDR3 length: 14 residues. Germline CDR1 SGHKS, CDR2 YYEKEE (reference sequence). Trimming removed 3 bases from V and 1 base from J, with 10 bases in between. In DNA form, the CDR3 reads TGTGCCAGCAGCTCACCCGGGGTCCAAGAGACCCAGTACTTC. Its translation is CASSSPGVQETQYF. The variable domain in full, completed from reference TRBV5-5 and TRBJ2-5, reads DAGVTQSPTHLIKTRGQQVTLRCSPISGHKSVSWYQQVLGQGPQFIFQYYEKEERGRGNFPDRFSARQFPNYSSELNVNALLLGDSALYLCASSSPGVQETQYFGPGTRLLVL.

The V and J genes are TRBV6-5 and TRBJ2-7, with D perhaps matching TRBD1 (5 bases). Germline V gives CDR1 MNHEY, CDR2 SVGAGI. The V end lost 8 bases, the J end lost 3 bases, and 8 bases lay between the germline ends. This CDR3 is 11 amino acids long. The CDR3 sequence: CASAGLYEQYF. In nucleotides, the CDR3 is TGTGCCAGCGCAGGGCTCTACGAGCAGTACTTC.

V and J are TRBV29-1 and TRBJ2-1, with 7 bases matching TRBD1. The CDR3 contains 13 residues. After removal of 8 bases from V and 10 bases from J, the junction contained 14 bases not matched to a gene. The germline V gene has CDR1 SQVTM and CDR2 ANQGSEA. CDR3 region: CSTSAGKGQEQFF. Here the CDR3 DNA reads TGCAGCACCAGCGCCGGAAAGGGACAGGAGCAGTTCTTC.

V usage is TRBV14 and J usage is TRBJ1-2, with unresolved D. V was shortened by 5 bases and J by 3 bases, with 10 bases between the two germline ends. The CDR3 has 13 amino acids. Germline loops: CDR1 SGHDN, CDR2 FVKESK. In DNA form, the CDR3 reads TGTGCCAGCAGCGCTGGACGGTACTATGGCTACACCTTC. This gives the protein CASSAGRYYGYTF.

CDR3 protein: CASSLYQASRNTIYF. CDR3 nucleotides: TGTGCCAGTAGTCTCTACCAGGCTTCACGAAACACCATATATTTT. The J gene is TRBJ1-3, the V gene TRBV19; D not certain. This CDR3 is 15 amino acids long. Trimming removed 5 bases at V and 5 bases at J, with 16 bases between. The V gene's germline CDR1 is LNHDA and CDR2 SQIVND (reference sequence).

This sequence joins TRBV7-2 and TRBJ2-5; 8 bases map to TRBD1. Looked up from germline, CDR1 is SGHTA and CDR2 is FQGNSA. This CDR3 is built from 14 residues. J lost 5 bases, V lost 4 bases, and 6 bases had no gene match. CDR3: CASSSRQGMETQYF. The CDR3 nucleotides are TGTGCCAGCAGCTCGCGACAGGGGATGGAGACCCAGTACTTC.

This chain links TRBV6-1 with TRBJ1-4; 7 positions match TRBD1. Trimming removed 4 bases from V and 5 bases from J; junction bases left unmatched: 7. In germline, CDR1 is MNHNS, CDR2 SASEGT. The length of the CDR3 is 15 residues. The CDR3 nucleotides read TGTGCCAGCAGTGTGGACAGGTTCTCAAATGAAAAACTGTTTTTT. Translated: CASSVDRFSNEKLFF.

V and J are TRBV6-1 and TRBJ2-2; no definite D call. The CDR3 is made up of 14 amino acids. In germline, CDR1 is MNHNS, CDR2 SASEGT. V was shortened by 4 bases and J by 3 bases, with 9 bases between the two germline ends. CDR3 nucleotides: TGTGCCAGCAGTGGGGGTTTCGACACCGGGGAGCTGTTTTTT. Translation gives CASSGGFDTGELFF.

This clone was detected once. The genes are TRBV6-1 and TRBJ1-2; possible D gene TRBD1, 6 bases. V was trimmed by 6 bases and J by 4 bases, leaving 15 bases between them. There are 14 residues in the CDR3. The germline CDR1 and CDR2 sequences are MNHNS and SASEGT. In DNA form, the CDR3 reads TGTGCCAGCAGGACCGCCCGGGGGCCCTATGGCTACACCTTC. It yields the protein CASRTARGPYGYTF.